This TCR beta chain originates from a study of blood T cell repertoires in COVID-19. Whole-study context: Samples representing acute and convalescent COVID-19 were sourced from the United States, Italy and Spain.

Using immunoSEQ multiplex PCR, the repertoire was profiled, and TCRdb retains in-frame clones only, with some absent. The data show about 35,000 clones, with roughly 88% seen just once and approximately 19% held by the top ten. Per the germline V gene, CDR1 is LNHDA and CDR2 is SQIVND (reference sequence). This CDR3 has 14 residues. The V and J ends lost 5 bases and 2 bases, in that order; junction bases with no gene match: 4. This sequence originates from an elderly man with acute or convalescent COVID-19. V and J are TRBV19 and TRBJ2-7; 9 bases map to TRBD1. Sequencing was done on a sample of peripheral blood. The CDR3 DNA reads TGTGCCAGTAGTCCACGGACAGGGGCCTACGAGCAGTACTTC. Translation gives CASSPRTGAYEQYF.